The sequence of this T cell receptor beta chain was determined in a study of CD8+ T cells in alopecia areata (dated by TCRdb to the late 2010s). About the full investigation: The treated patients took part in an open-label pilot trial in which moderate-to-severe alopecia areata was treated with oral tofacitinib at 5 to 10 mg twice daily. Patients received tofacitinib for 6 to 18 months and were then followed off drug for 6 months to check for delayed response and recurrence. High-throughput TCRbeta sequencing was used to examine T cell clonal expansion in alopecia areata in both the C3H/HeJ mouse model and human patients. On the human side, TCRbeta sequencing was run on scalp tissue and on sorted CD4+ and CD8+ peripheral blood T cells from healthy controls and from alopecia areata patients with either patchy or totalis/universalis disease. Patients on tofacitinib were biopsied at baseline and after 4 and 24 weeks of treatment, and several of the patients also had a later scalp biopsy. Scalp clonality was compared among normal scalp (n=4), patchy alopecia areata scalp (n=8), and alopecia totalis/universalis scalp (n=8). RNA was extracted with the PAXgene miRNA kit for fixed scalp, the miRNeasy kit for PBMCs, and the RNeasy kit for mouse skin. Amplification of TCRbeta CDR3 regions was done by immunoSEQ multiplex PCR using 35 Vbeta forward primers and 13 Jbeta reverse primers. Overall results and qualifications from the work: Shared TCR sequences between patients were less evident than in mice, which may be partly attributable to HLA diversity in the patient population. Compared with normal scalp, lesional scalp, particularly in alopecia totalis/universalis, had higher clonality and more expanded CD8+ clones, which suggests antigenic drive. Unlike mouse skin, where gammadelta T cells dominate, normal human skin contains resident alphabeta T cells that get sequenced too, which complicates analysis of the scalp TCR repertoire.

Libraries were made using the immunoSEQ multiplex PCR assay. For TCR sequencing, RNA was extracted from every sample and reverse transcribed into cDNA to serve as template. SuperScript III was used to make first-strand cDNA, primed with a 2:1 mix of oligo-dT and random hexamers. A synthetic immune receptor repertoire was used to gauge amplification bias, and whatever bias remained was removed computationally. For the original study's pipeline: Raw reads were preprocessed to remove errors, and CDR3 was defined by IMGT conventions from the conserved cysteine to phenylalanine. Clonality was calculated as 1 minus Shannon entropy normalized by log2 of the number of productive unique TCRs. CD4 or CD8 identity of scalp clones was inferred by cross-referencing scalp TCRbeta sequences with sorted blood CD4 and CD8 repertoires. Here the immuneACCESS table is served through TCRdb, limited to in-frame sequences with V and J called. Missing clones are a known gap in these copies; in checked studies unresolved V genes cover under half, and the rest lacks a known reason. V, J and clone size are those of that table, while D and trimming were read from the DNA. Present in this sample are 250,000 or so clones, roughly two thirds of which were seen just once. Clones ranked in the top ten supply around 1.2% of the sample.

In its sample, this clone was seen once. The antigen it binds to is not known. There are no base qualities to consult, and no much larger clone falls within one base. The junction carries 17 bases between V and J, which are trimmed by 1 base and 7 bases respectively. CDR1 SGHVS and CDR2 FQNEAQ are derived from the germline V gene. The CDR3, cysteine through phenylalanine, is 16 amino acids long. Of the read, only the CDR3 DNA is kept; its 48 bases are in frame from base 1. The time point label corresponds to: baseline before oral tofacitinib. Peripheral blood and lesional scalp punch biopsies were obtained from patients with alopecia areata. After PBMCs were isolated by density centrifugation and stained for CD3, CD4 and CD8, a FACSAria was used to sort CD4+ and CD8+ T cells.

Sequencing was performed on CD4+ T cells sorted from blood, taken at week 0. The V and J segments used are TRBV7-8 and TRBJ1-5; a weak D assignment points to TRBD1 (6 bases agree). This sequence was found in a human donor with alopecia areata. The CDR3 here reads CASSLGSAGHTQPQHF. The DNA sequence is TGTGCCAGCAGCTTAGGATCCGCGGGACACACCCAGCCCCAGCATTTT.